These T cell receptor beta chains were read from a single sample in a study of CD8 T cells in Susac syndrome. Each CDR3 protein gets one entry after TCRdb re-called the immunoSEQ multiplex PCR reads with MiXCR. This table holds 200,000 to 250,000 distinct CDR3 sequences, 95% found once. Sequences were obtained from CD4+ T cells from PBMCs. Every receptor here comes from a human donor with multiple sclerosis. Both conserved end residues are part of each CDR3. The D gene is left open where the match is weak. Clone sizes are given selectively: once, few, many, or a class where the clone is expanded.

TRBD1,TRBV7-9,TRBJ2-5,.,CASSVALDREETQYF,TGTGCCAGCAGCGTAGCTCTGGACAGGGAAGAGACCCAGTACTTC
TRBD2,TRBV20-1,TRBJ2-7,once,CSAAKTSYAAEQYF,TGCAGTGCTGCAAAGACTAGCTACGCCGCGGAGCAGTACTTC
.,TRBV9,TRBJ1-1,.,CASSPVGGTEAFF,TGTGCCAGCAGCCCTGTGGGGGGCACTGAAGCTTTCTTT
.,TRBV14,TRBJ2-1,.,CASSQGWGLYNEQFF,TGTGCCAGCAGCCAGGGCTGGGGGCTCTACAATGAGCAGTTCTTC
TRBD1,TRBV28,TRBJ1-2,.,CASSNALTGTGANGYTF,TGTGCCAGCAGTAACGCTCTTACCGGGACAGGGGCTAATGGCTACACCTTC
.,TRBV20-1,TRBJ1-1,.,CSAFPPRGRTEAFF,TGCAGTGCTTTCCCGCCGAGGGGGAGAACTGAAGCTTTCTTT
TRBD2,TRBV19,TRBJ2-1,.,CASSTAGGLNNEQFF,TGTGCCAGTAGTACTGCGGGGGGGCTGAACAATGAGCAGTTCTTC
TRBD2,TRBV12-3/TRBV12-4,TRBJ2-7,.,CASGVGLAGVEQYF,TGTGCCAGCGGGGTTGGACTAGCGGGAGTCGAGCAGTACTTC
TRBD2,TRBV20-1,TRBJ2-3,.,CSATRLAGGSDTQYF,TGCAGTGCTACCAGACTAGCGGGGGGGTCTGATACGCAGTATTTT
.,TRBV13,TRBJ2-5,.,CASSRLRDSSSTSQETQYF,TGTGCCAGCAGCCGACTCCGGGACAGTTCTTCGACTAGCCAAGAGACCCAGTACTTC
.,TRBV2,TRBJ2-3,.,CASRMETQYF,TGTGCCAGCAGAATGGAAACGCAGTATTTT
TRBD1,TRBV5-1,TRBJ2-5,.,CASSPGTVYQETQYF,TGCGCCAGCAGCCCGGGGACAGTATATCAAGAGACCCAGTACTTC
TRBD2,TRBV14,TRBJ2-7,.,CASSRGGAAGYEQYF,TGTGCCAGCAGCCGCGGGGGGGCGGCGGGGTACGAGCAGTACTTC
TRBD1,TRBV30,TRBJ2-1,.,CAWSTQGYEQFF,TGTGCCTGGAGTACACAGGGGTATGAGCAGTTCTTC
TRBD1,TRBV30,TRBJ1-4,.,CAGRQGKNEKLFF,TGTGCCGGCCGACAGGGGAAGAATGAAAAACTGTTTTTT
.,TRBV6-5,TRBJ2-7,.,CASSYETSSYEQYF,TGTGCCAGCAGTTACGAGACGAGCTCCTACGAGCAGTACTTC
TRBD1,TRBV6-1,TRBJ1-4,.,CASSRLGQGARREKLFF,TGTGCCAGCAGCCGGCTGGGGCAGGGGGCCCGAAGGGAAAAACTGTTTTTT
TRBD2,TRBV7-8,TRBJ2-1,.,CASSLLGGFYNEQFF,TGTGCCAGCAGCTTACTGGGAGGGTTCTACAATGAGCAGTTCTTC
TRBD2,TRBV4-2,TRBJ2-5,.,CASSLEHGGRSYQETQYF,TGTGCCAGCAGCCTAGAGCATGGCGGGAGGTCGTACCAAGAGACCCAGTACTTC
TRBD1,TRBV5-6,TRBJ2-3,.,CASSGDRAVHTQYF,TGTGCCAGCAGCGGGGACAGGGCCGTACATACGCAGTATTTT
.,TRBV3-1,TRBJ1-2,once,CASSDPGRGYTF,TGTGCCAGCAGTGATCCGGGACGTGGCTACACCTTC
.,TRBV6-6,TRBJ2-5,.,CASMGRRETQYF,TGTGCCAGCATGGGAAGGCGCGAGACCCAGTACTTC
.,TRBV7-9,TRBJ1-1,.,CASSPRNTEAFF,TGTGCCAGCAGCCCAAGGAACACTGAAGCTTTCTTT
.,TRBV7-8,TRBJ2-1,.,CASIRAREQFF,TGTGCCAGCATCAGGGCTAGGGAGCAGTTCTTC
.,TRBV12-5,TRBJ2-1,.,CASGLVRGLRGVEQFF,TGTGCTAGTGGTTTGGTACGCGGGTTGAGGGGAGTTGAGCAGTTCTTC
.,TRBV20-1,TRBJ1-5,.,CSARPGSNQPQHF,TGCAGTGCTAGACCAGGTAGCAATCAGCCCCAGCATTTT
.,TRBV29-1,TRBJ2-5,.,CSVGGLATETQYF,TGCAGCGTTGGGGGACTCGCCACTGAGACCCAGTACTTC
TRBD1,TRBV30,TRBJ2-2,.,CAWSVTTGAGELFF,TGTGCCTGGAGTGTCACTACAGGGGCCGGGGAGCTGTTTTTT
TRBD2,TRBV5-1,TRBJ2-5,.,CASSLVGGGPQETQYF,TGCGCCAGCAGCTTGGTTGGCGGGGGACCCCAAGAGACCCAGTACTTC
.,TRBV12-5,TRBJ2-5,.,CASGLIETQYF,TGTGCTAGTGGTTTGATAGAGACCCAGTACTTC
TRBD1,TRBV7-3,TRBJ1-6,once,CASSLQGAKRSPLHF,TGTGCCAGCAGCTTACAGGGGGCGAAGAGGTCACCCCTCCACTTT
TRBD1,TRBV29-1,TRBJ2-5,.,CSLRTGGSETQYF,TGCAGCTTACGGACAGGGGGCTCGGAGACCCAGTACTTC
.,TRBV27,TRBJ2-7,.,CASSLRPSGYEQYF,TGTGCCAGCAGTCTCCGGCCTTCCGGCTACGAGCAGTACTTC
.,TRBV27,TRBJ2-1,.,CASSLSPRGGSSYNEQFF,TGTGCCAGCAGTTTATCCCCACGTGGGGGGAGCTCCTACAATGAGCAGTTCTTC
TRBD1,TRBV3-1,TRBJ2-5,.,CASRGQVETQYF,TGTGCCAGCAGAGGACAGGTGGAGACCCAGTACTTC
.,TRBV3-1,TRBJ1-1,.,CASRPRSRGNTEAFF,TGTGCCAGCAGACCCAGGTCAAGGGGGAACACTGAAGCTTTCTTT
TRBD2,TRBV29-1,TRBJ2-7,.,CSARPSGRPYEQYF,TGCAGCGCTCGCCCCAGCGGGAGACCCTACGAGCAGTACTTC
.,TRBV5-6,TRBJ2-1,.,CASSLGQGIGLNEQFF,TGTGCCAGCAGCTTGGGTCAGGGGATCGGCCTCAATGAGCAGTTCTTC
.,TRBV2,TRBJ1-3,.,CASSPVPGNTIYF,TGTGCCAGCAGTCCGGTCCCTGGAAACACCATATATTTT
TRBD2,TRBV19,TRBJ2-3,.,CASSTSLLAGITDTQYF,TGTGCCAGTAGTACCTCACTCCTAGCGGGGATTACAGATACGCAGTATTTT
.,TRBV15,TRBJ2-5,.,CATSRPTLETQYF,TGTGCCACCAGCAGACCTACCCTAGAGACCCAGTACTTC
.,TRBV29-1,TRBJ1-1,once,CSVHRARETEAFF,TGCAGCGTCCACAGGGCCCGGGAAACTGAAGCTTTCTTT
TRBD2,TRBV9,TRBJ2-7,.,CASSVDSSGAPYEQYF,TGTGCCAGCAGCGTAGATTCTAGCGGGGCCCCCTACGAGCAGTACTTC
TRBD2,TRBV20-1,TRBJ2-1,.,CSAAGSTSGRVNEQFF,TGCAGTGCTGCAGGGTCGACGAGCGGGAGGGTCAATGAGCAGTTCTTC
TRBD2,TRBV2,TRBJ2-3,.,CASSVPSGVDTQYF,TGTGCCAGCAGTGTGCCTAGCGGGGTAGATACGCAGTATTTT
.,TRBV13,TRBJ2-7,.,CASSPPPVREQYF,TGTGCCAGCAGCCCCCCGCCCGTACGGGAGCAGTACTTC
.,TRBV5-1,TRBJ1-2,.,CASSSNGQSYGYTF,TGCGCCAGCAGCTCTAACGGACAGAGCTATGGCTACACCTTC
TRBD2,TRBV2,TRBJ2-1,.,CASSDWTSGHNEQFF,TGTGCCAGCAGTGATTGGACTAGCGGCCACAATGAGCAGTTCTTC
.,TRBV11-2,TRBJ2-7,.,CASSFRRGQDNEQYF,TGTGCCAGCAGCTTTCGGAGGGGGCAGGATAACGAGCAGTACTTC
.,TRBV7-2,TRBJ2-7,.,CASSQEPGPGGEQYF,TGTGCCAGCAGCCAGGAACCGGGACCCGGCGGCGAGCAGTACTTC